This T cell receptor (beta chain) was obtained from a study of cytomegalovirus exposure and HLA in healthy donors. Broader study findings: A later analysis linked a missense variant in DCLRE1C to the trimming of TCR beta V and J genes. When the data were analyzed later, several of the most significant clusters appeared to be linked to common viral pathogens.

Primers: 60 Vbeta forward and 13 Jbeta reverse. In the source study's methods: Later reanalysis found about 78 million unique TCR beta chains, roughly 10 million of them shared. Sequencing was performed with immunoSEQ multiplex PCR; in TCRdb, only in-frame clones are kept and a portion is missing. The V and J calls and clone size come from that table; D and trimming were worked out from the DNA. Here the sample spans 99,000 or so clones, over 65% being singletons. V lost 5 bases to trimming and J lost 7 bases, with 14 bases between them. Germline lookup yields CDR1 SGHTA and CDR2 FQGTGA. This CDR3 is 13 amino acids long. This clone is a singleton in its sample. Its target is not known.

The receptor comes from a man aged 35-49 years in good health and CMV-seropositive. The chain joins TRBV7-3 to TRBJ1-1; D not resolved. The sequenced material came from PBMCs. CDR3 in amino acids: CASSTQPGSEAFF. The CDR3, as DNA: TGTGCCAGCAGCACTCAACCCGGTAGTGAAGCTTTCTTT.